A selection of T cell receptor beta chains follows, all from one sample in a study of T cell changes during pregnancy in multiple sclerosis. Assay used: immunoSEQ multiplex PCR; TCRdb lists only in-frame clones, some missing. Of under 70,000 clones detected, about 90% appear once; the ten largest clones hold around 0.5%. The sequenced sample was CD4+ T cells from peripheral blood mononuclear cells, obtained after pregnancy. These receptors all stem from a female donor in good health, enrolled as a control in a pregnancy study. CDR3s leave out the opening cysteine and the closing phenylalanine or tryptophan. Fields, in order: V gene, J gene, CDR3 protein.

TRBV6-1	TRBJ2-7	ASPQGDRGDEQY
TRBV7-9	TRBJ2-7	ASSPGTGRFGEQY
TRBV6-5	TRBJ2-2	ASSLRRLAGELF
TRBV7-2	TRBJ2-5	ASSLGGASGPRETQY
TRBV14	TRBJ1-2	ASSFLDRGKGYGYT
TRBV25-1	TRBJ2-3	ASSELKLGTDTQY
TRBV12-5	TRBJ2-1	ASVQTGLAEQF
TRBV19	TRBJ1-4	ASSYGARTNEKLF
TRBV9	TRBJ1-5	ASSVGQGINQPQH
TRBV30	TRBJ1-4	AWSVRGFEKLF
TRBV19	TRBJ1-5	ASSEPDQGLRGQPQH
TRBV19	TRBJ1-1	ASSILAGTGEVRTEAF
TRBV4-3	TRBJ2-7	ASSQDPRYEQY
TRBV2	TRBJ2-2	ASGGLRGLTGELF
TRBV5-6	TRBJ2-7	ASSFSTRQVGGPEQY
TRBV4-1	TRBJ1-2	ASSQEVRDQYYGYT
TRBV7-7	TRBJ2-3	ASSLGSNTGDTQY
TRBV19	TRBJ1-5	ASSIVGSNQPQH
TRBV11-3	TRBJ2-3	ASSLPGGTDTQY
TRBV5-4	TRBJ2-5	ASGQDVQETQY
TRBV11-2	TRBJ1-3	ASSLGAGSGNTIY
TRBV29-1	TRBJ2-5	SVGAQETQY
TRBV11-3	TRBJ1-6	ASSHDSENNSPLH
TRBV11-2	TRBJ2-4	ASSFQGVSAKNIQY
TRBV20-1	TRBJ1-1	SGLLNTEAF
TRBV4-3	TRBJ1-5	ASSLKTGVQPQH
TRBV10-3	TRBJ1-1	AISGTGLNTEAF
TRBV20-1	TRBJ2-7	SVAGQGEQY
TRBV9	TRBJ2-5	ASSVPSGGRETQY
TRBV5-6	TRBJ1-1	ASSFLQGKNTEAF
TRBV27	TRBJ2-5	ASSLSGRREETQY
TRBV7-9	TRBJ1-4	ASSPRTGEKLF
TRBV7-2	TRBJ1-2	ASSLVGAGYGYT
TRBV7-9	TRBJ1-1	ASSLVPNMNTEAF
TRBV14	TRBJ1-1	ASSRMEATLIF
TRBV5-4	TRBJ2-5	ASKTGGSTKETQY
TRBV13	TRBJ1-2	ASSSSGTGIIDGYT
TRBV9	TRBJ2-5	ASSALAGAVNQETQY
TRBV11-2	TRBJ2-7	ASSLATGFSYEQY
TRBV5-6	TRBJ2-7	ASSEDRYEQY